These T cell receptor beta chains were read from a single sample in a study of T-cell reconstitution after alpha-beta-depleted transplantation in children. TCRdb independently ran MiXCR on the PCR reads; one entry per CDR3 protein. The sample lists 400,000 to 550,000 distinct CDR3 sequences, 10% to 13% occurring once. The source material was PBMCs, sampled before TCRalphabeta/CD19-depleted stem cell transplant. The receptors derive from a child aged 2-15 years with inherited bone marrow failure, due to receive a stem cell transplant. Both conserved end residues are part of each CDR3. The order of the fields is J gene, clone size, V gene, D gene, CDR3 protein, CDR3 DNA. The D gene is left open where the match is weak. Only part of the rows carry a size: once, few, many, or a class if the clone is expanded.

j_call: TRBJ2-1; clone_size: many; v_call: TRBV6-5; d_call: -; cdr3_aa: CASSYGDPSGQFF; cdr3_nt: TGTGCCAGCAGTTACGGCGACCCCTCGGGGCAGTTCTTC
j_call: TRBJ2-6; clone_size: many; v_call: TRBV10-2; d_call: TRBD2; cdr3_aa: CASSGGSGRMGSSGANVLTF; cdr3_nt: TGCGCCAGCAGTGGAGGTAGCGGGAGGATGGGCAGCTCTGGGGCCAACGTCCTGACTTTC
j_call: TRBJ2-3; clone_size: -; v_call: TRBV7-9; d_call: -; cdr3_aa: CASSLGAVGHTDTQYF; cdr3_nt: TGTGCCAGCAGCTTAGGAGCCGTTGGCCACACAGATACGCAGTATTTT
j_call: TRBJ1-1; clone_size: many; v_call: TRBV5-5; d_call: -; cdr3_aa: CASSPGQSNTEAFF; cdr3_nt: TGTGCCAGCAGCCCCGGACAGAGTAACACTGAAGCTTTCTTT
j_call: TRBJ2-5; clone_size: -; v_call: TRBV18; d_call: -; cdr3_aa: CASSPVAAVQETQYF; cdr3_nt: TGTGCCAGCTCACCGGTTGCGGCCGTACAAGAGACCCAGTACTTC
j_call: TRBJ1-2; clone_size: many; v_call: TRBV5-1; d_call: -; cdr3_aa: CASSPGEGGYGYTF; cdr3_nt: TGCGCCAGCAGCCCAGGGGAGGGAGGCTATGGCTACACCTTC
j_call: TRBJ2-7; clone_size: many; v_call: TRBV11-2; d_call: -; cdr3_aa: CASSLDLGYHEQYF; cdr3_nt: TGTGCCAGCAGCTTAGATCTGGGGTATCACGAGCAGTACTTC
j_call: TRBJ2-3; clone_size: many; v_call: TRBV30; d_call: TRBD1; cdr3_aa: CAWSPKGAGSHGTQYF; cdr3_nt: TGTGCCTGGAGCCCAAAGGGGGCAGGGAGTCATGGTACGCAGTATTTT
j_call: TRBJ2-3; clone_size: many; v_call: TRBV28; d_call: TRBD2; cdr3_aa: CASGVAGVGTDTQYF; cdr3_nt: TGTGCCAGCGGAGTTGCGGGAGTGGGCACAGATACGCAGTATTTT
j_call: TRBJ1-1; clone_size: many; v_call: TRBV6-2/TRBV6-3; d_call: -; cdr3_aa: CASRGLTENTEAFF; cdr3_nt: TGTGCCAGCAGGGGATTGACAGAGAACACTGAAGCTTTCTTT
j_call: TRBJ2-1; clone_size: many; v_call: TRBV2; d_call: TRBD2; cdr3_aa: CASSDPLRTSGSTYNEQFF; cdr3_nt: TGTGCCAGCAGTGACCCCCTTAGGACTAGCGGGAGTACCTACAATGAGCAGTTCTTC
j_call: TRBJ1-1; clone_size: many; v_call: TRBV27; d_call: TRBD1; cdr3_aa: CASSLWTGSPEAFF; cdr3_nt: TGTGCCAGCAGTTTATGGACAGGATCACCTGAAGCTTTCTTT
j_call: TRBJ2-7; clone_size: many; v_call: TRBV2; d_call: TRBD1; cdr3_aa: CGTGGSYEQYF; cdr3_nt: TGTGGAACAGGGGGCTCCTACGAGCAGTACTTC
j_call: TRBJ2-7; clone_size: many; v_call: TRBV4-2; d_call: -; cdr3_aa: CASSLGKGSYEQYF; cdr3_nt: TGTGCCAGCAGCCTAGGAAAGGGGTCCTACGAGCAGTACTTC
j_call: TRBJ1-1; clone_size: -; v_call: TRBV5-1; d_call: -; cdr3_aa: CASSSLRGNTEAFF; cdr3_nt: TGCGCCAGCAGCTCGCTGAGGGGAAACACTGAAGCTTTCTTT
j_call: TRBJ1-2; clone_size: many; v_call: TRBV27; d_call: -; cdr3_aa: CASSLTAGPSHGYTF; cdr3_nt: TGTGCCAGCAGTTTAACGGCAGGGCCCTCCCATGGCTACACCTTC
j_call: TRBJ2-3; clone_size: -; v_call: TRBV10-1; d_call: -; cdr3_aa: CASSDRAGTADTQYF; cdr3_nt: TGCGCCAGCAGTGATCGGGCGGGGACGGCAGATACGCAGTATTTT
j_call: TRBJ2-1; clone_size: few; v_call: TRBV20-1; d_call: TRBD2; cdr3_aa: CSAARAGDYNEQFF; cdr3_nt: TGCAGTGCAGCTAGGGCGGGAGACTACAATGAGCAGTTCTTC
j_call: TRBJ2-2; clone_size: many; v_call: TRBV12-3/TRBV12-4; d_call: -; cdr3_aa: CASSLGRAYTGELFF; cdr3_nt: TGTGCCAGCAGTTTGGGTAGGGCGTATACCGGGGAGCTGTTTTTT
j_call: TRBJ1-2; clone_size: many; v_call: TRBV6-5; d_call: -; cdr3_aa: CASSSSYGYTF; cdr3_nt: TGTGCCAGCAGTTCATCCTATGGCTACACCTTC
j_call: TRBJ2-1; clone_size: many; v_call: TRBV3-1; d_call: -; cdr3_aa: CASGLYSYNEQFF; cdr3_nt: TGTGCTAGCGGACTGTATAGTTACAATGAGCAGTTCTTC
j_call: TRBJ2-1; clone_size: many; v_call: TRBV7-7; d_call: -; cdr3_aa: CASSLSTAYNEQFF; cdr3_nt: TGTGCCAGCAGCTTATCGACAGCCTACAATGAGCAGTTCTTC
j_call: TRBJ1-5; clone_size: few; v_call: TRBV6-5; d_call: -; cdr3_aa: CASSSWTARQPQHF; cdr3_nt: TGTGCCAGCAGTTCCTGGACGGCGCGACAGCCCCAGCATTTT
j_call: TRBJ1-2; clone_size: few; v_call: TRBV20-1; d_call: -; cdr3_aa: CSAKIPYGVDYGYTF; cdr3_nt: TGCAGTGCTAAAATCCCATATGGGGTAGACTATGGCTACACCTTC
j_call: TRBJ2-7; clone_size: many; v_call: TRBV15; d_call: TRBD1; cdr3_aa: CATSRDGQGLRPYEQYF; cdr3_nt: TGTGCCACCAGCAGAGACGGACAGGGCTTAAGGCCCTACGAGCAGTACTTC
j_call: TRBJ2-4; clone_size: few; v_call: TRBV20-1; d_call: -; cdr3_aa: CSGDNRDGFQYF; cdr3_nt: TGCAGTGGTGACAACCGGGACGGCTTTCAGTACTTC
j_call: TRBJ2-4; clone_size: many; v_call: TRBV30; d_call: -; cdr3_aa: CAWSYGGSKNIQYF; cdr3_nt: TGTGCCTGGAGTTACGGGGGAAGCAAAAACATTCAGTACTTC
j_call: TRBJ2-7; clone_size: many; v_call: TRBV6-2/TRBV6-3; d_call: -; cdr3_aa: CASSYLTGGYEQYF; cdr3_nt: TGTGCCAGCAGTTACCTAACTGGTGGATACGAGCAGTACTTC
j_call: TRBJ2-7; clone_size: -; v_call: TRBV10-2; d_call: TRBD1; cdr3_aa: CASRDSDSYEQYF; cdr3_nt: TGCGCCAGTAGGGACAGCGACTCCTACGAGCAGTACTTC
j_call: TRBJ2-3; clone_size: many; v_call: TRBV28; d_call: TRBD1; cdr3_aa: CASSLSGGFTDTQYF; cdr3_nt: TGTGCCAGCAGTTTATCAGGGGGATTCACAGATACGCAGTATTTT
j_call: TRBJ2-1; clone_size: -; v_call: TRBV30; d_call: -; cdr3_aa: CAWSVVGRHNEQFF; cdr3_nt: TGTGCCTGGAGTGTAGTAGGGCGGCATAATGAGCAGTTCTTC
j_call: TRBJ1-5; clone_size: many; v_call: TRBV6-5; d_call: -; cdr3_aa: CASSYPGSNQPQHF; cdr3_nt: TGTGCCAGCAGTTATCCCGGTAGCAATCAGCCCCAGCATTTT